This TCR beta chain is drawn from a study of glioma-infiltrating T cells. General study findings and limits: Gliomas, especially low-grade, showed above-expected tissue-blood divergence; non-neoplastic patients showed below.

TCR alpha and beta CDR3 regions were amplified from RNA using iRepertoire nested multiplex PCR. Each CDR3 protein gets one entry after TCRdb re-called the multiplex PCR reads with MiXCR. The table includes about 130,000 distinct CDR3 sequences, about 25% detected once. Turning to this clonotype: The antigen remains unidentified.

This CDR3 is built from 16 residues. Trimming cost V 6 bases and J 0 bases, with 17 bases left between them. This chain links TRBV12-3 or TRBV12-4 with TRBJ1-1; tentative D call: TRBD1 (5 bases). The clonotype was recovered from a human donor with low-grade glioma or glioblastoma, undergoing nonglioma brain surgery, or in good health (not recorded which). Source material: glioma tissue, nonneoplastic brain tissue, or PBMCs (not recorded which). CDR3 DNA sequence: TGTGCCAGCAGCTCCAAGACAGTTACCATGAACACTGAAGCTTTCTTT. It encodes CASSSKTVTMNTEAFF.